This T cell receptor (beta chain) was observed in a study of blood T cell repertoires in COVID-19. About the research overall: Samples taken during acute and convalescent COVID-19 were collected in the United States, Italy and Spain. The cDNA or gDNA used as material had been derived from T cells, B-cell-depleted T cells, or PBMCs.

The V segment lost 5 bases and the J segment 4 bases; nucleotides outside the gene matches: 7. The CDR3 is 15 amino acids. Germline lookup yields CDR1 MNHEY and CDR2 SVGAGI. The sample holds one count of this clone. In the original processing: Using reference gene primer amplification, nucleated cell counts were estimated. The method was immunoSEQ multiplex PCR; TCRdb's version includes in-frame clones alone and lacks a portion of them. V, J and clone size are those of that table, while D and trimming were read from the DNA. Of approximately 210,000 clones in the sample, around 84% were seen once. The clonotype was recovered from a human donor in a cohort sampled during active COVID-19. Sequencing input: peripheral blood. The chain has TRBV6-5 and TRBJ2-2, with 7 bases identical to TRBD1. CDR3 region: CASSPGTVPTGELFF. DNA for the CDR3: TGTGCCAGCAGTCCAGGGACAGTACCCACCGGGGAGCTGTTTTTT.